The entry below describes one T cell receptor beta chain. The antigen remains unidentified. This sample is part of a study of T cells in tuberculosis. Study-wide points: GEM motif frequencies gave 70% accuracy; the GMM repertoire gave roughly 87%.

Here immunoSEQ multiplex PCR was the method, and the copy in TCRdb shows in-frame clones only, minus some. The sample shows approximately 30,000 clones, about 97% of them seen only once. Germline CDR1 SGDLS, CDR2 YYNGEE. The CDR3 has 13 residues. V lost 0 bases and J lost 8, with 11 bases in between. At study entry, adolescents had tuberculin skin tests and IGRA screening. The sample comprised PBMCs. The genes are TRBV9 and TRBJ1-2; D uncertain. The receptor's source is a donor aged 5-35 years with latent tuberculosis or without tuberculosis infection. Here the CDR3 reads CASSVGGGFGYTF. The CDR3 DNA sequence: TGTGCCAGCAGCGTAGGGGGAGGGTTCGGCTACACCTTC.